This entry describes one T cell receptor (beta chain). This record comes from a study of blood T cell repertoires in COVID-19. Germline lookup yields CDR1 SGDLS and CDR2 YYNGEE. V lost 0 bases to trimming and J lost 0 bases, with 6 bases between them. The length of the CDR3 is 14 residues. Produced via immunoSEQ multiplex PCR; TCRdb's table is partial and in-frame only. The sample contains roughly 250,000 clones, around 83% of which appear only once. The specimen was peripheral blood. The receptor was derived from a woman aged 35 to 49 who had recovered from COVID-19. This rearrangement joins TRBV9 to TRBJ2-5, with a weak D call TRBD2 (6 bases). CDR3 DNA sequence: TGTGCCAGCAGCGTAGGGGACTACCAAGAGACCCAGTACTTC. This translates into CASSVGDYQETQYF. The full variable domain, in which reference TRBV9 and TRBJ2-5 provide the parts outside the CDR3, is DSGVTQTPKHLITATGQRVTLRCSPRSGDLSVYWYQQSLDQGLQFLIQYYNGEERAKGNILERFSAQQFPDLHSELNLSSLELGDSALYFCASSVGDYQETQYFGPGTRLLVL.